Shown below are 18 T cell receptor beta chains from a single sample sequenced in a study. TCRdb re-called the 5' RACE reads through MiXCR, storing one row per CDR3 protein. The table includes tens of thousands of distinct CDR3 sequences, about a quarter detected once. The sample taken for sequencing was naive CD4+ T cells sorted from a lymph node. Subset meaning: naive CD4+ T cells, CD4+CD45RA+CD25-. The source of these receptors is a female donor with breast cancer.

A few counts support this clonotype. This chain links TRBV7-3 with TRBJ2-1, with 11 bases aligning to TRBD2. CDR1 is SGHTA and CDR2 is FQGTGA in the germline V gene. The ends lost 7 bases at V and 3 bases at J; junction bases unmatched: 11. The CDR3 has 17 residues. This CDR3 reads CASNYLTSGSFYNEQFF. DNA of the CDR3: TGTGCCAGCAACTACCTAACTAGCGGGAGTTTCTACAATGAGCAGTTCTTC.

In DNA form, the CDR3 reads TGTGCCAGCAGCTTGGTAGTCGCTGAGCAGTTCTTC. Residues: CASSLVVAEQFF. The V gene is TRBV5-6, the J gene TRBJ2-1; no firm D call. Germline CDR1 reads SGHDT; CDR2 reads YYEEEE. The CDR3 consists of 12 residues. Between the trimmed V and J ends, which lost 0 bases and 9 bases, there was a span of 7 bases.

Details on this clonotype: Just one base apart from a much larger clone, this may be a read error. The chain couples TRBV7-2 to TRBJ2-7; TRBD1 might be the D (6 bases). The CDR3 covers 15 residues. CDR1 is SGHTA and CDR2 is FQGNSA in the germline V gene. The DNA for the CDR3 is TGTGCCGGCAGCGGCGACAGGAGACCGTCCTACGAGCAGTACTTC. It is translated as CAGSGDRRPSYEQYF.

The rearrangement links TRBV20-1 to TRBJ1-1; the D gene is possibly TRBD1 (6 bases). The ends were cut back, 5 bases at V and 1 base at J, with 11 bases in the middle. The germline CDR1 and CDR2 sequences are DFQATT and SNEGSKA (reference sequence). The CDR3 runs to 13 residues. In nucleotides, the CDR3 is TGCAGTGCTCTCGCAGGGGCGAACACTGAAGCTTTCTTT. Translating gives CSALAGANTEAFF.

The chain couples TRBV12-3 or TRBV12-4 to TRBJ2-2, with TRBD1 identical over 8 bases. CDR3 size: 16 residues. The junction had 5 bases not matched to a gene; V was cut back by 4 bases and J by 1 base. The CDR3 reads CASSSSGTGNTGELFF. In DNA, the CDR3 is TGTGCCAGCAGTTCCTCCGGGACAGGGAACACCGGGGAGCTGTTTTTT.

The chain links TRBV5-1 to TRBJ1-6; TRBD1 agrees at 8 bases. V lost 4 bases and J lost 7; bases outside the gene matches: 4. The CDR3 has 14 amino acids. The germline V gene encodes CDR1 SGHRS and CDR2 YFSETQ. CDR3 in amino acids: CASSRGQENSPLHF. Here the CDR3 DNA reads TGCGCCAGCAGCAGGGGACAGGAAAATTCACCCCTCCACTTT.

In nucleotides, the CDR3 is TGTGCCAGCAGCTTACCTGGACTAGCGGAAGAGACCCAGTACTTC. Protein product: CASSLPGLAEETQYF. This chain joins TRBV7-9 and TRBJ2-5; 10 bases are a match to TRBD2. Germline lookup yields CDR1 SEHNR and CDR2 FQNEAQ (reference sequence). The length of the CDR3 is 15 residues. V was clipped by 2 bases and J by 3 bases; unmatched bases: 3.

At least ten counts were recorded for this clonotype. The V gene is TRBV9, the J gene TRBJ2-1; D unresolved. V was trimmed by 2 bases and J by 5 bases, leaving 8 bases between them. CDR1 and CDR2 from the germline V gene are SGDLS and YYNGEE. The CDR3 totals 13 residues. CDR3 residues: CASSVSINNEQFF. CDR3 nucleotides: TGTGCCAGCAGCGTTAGTATAAACAATGAGCAGTTCTTC.

The chain has TRBV11-2 and TRBJ1-1, with D possibly being TRBD1 (5 bases). The CDR3 extends over 12 amino acids. CDR1 and CDR2 (germline): SGHAT, FQNNGV. Trimming pared 7 bases from V and 3 bases from J, leaving 9 bases between. The CDR3 DNA reads as TGTGCCAGCATGCGAGGGGACACTGAAGCTTTCTTT. It codes for CASMRGDTEAFF. Variable domain in full (rest from reference TRBV11-2 and TRBJ1-1): EAGVAQSPRYKIIEKRQSVAFWCNPISGHATLYWYQQILGQGPKLLIQFQNNGVVDDSQLPKDRFSAERLKGVDSTLKIQPAKLEDSAVYLCASMRGDTEAFFGQGTRLTVV.

The genes are TRBV28 and TRBJ2-5; 10 nucleotides align to TRBD2. V was clipped by 1 base and J by 9 bases; unmatched bases: 11. Germline V lookup: CDR1 MDHEN, CDR2 SYDVKM. This CDR3 is 16 amino acids long. CDR3 sequence (DNA): TGTGCCAGCAGTTTATCCGCCATAGCGGGGGGCGGAGCCCAGTACTTC. Protein: CASSLSAIAGGGAQYF. Full variable domain (outside the CDR3, taken from reference TRBV28 and TRBJ2-5): DVKVTQSSRYLVKRTGEKVFLECVQDMDHENMFWYRQDPGLGLRLIYFSYDVKMKEKGDIPEGYSVSREKKERFSLILESASTNQTSMYLCASSLSAIAGGGAQYFGPGTRLLVL.

V and J are TRBV29-1 and TRBJ2-1; D is ambiguous. Germline CDR1 SQVTM, CDR2 ANQGSEA. The length of the CDR3 is 17 residues. V was shortened by 4 bases and J by 3 bases, with 22 bases between the two germline ends. Here the CDR3 DNA reads TGCAGCGTTGTAGGCAGGAAGGAATCGGCTAACTACAATGAGCAGTTCTTC. Translation gives CSVVGRKESANYNEQFF.

This clonotype was seen more than once but under ten times. The V call is TRBV20-1, the J call TRBJ2-5; the match to TRBD2 covers 16 bases. Trimming took 8 bases from V and 5 from J; bases not matched to a gene: 8. This CDR3 region has 15 residues. The germline gives CDR1 DFQATT, CDR2 SNEGSKA (reference sequence). CDR3 residues: CSTSGTSGRDETQYF. The CDR3 DNA reads as TGCAGTACCTCTGGGACTAGCGGGAGGGATGAGACCCAGTACTTC.

Concerning this clonotype itself: A read error may explain this, as a much larger clone is one base away. The chain joins TRBV6-5 to TRBJ2-3; the match to TRBD2 covers 10 bases. Germline CDR1 MNHEY, CDR2 SVGAGI. The CDR3 contains 16 residues. In DNA form, the CDR3 reads TGTGTCAGCAGTTCCCTAGCGGGAGCGGAGGCAGATACGCAGTATTTT. Its translation: CVSSSLAGAEADTQYF.

This clonotype occurred a few times. The rearrangement uses TRBV28 and TRBJ1-2; D might be TRBD1 (5 bases). Per the germline V gene, CDR1 is MDHEN and CDR2 is SYDVKM. The V gene lost 6 bases and the J gene lost 7 bases, with 18 bases spanning the gap. The CDR3 covers 14 residues. CDR3 DNA sequence: TGTGCCAGCAGCTCGGGTGCTGGGGGGGGTGGCTACACCTTC. Protein: CASSSGAGGGGYTF.

The chain recombines TRBV21-1 with TRBJ1-5; the D call in the table, TRBD1, was not verified against the DNA. TRBV21-1 is listed as a pseudogene. The CDR3 has 16 amino acids. CDR3 in amino acids: CASSSWTGQGLMPQHF. CDR3 DNA sequence: TGTGCCAGCAGCAGTTGGACCGGACAGGGACTTATGCCCCAGCATTTT.

The V gene is TRBV7-2, the J gene TRBJ2-1; D may be TRBD1 (6 bases). CDR1 is SGHTA and CDR2 is FQGNSA in the germline V gene. V lost 4 bases to trimming and J lost 6 bases, with 13 bases between them. The CDR3 length is 14 residues. The CDR3 reads CASSWDTEFNEQFF. The DNA for the CDR3 is TGTGCCAGCAGCTGGGACACGGAATTCAATGAGCAGTTCTTC.

The chain has TRBV30 and TRBJ2-5, with D maybe TRBD1 (5 bases). The germline V gene has CDR1 GTSNPN and CDR2 SVGIG (reference sequence). This CDR3 has 12 amino acids. Trimming took off 1 base at V and 4 bases at J, with 7 bases between the two ends. CDR3 sequence: CAWSADRETQYF. CDR3 in DNA: TGTGCCTGGAGTGCTGACAGAGAGACCCAGTACTTC.

The chain's CDR3 is CASSVGGDTQYF. CDR3 coding DNA: TGTGCCAGCAGTGTCGGGGGCGATACGCAGTATTTT. The chain recombines TRBV6-1 with TRBJ2-3, with D perhaps TRBD1 or TRBD2 (6 bases each). Trimming left V 4 bases short and J 6 bases short, with 8 bases between. Germline lookup yields CDR1 MNHNS and CDR2 SASEGT. This CDR3 is 12 amino acids long.